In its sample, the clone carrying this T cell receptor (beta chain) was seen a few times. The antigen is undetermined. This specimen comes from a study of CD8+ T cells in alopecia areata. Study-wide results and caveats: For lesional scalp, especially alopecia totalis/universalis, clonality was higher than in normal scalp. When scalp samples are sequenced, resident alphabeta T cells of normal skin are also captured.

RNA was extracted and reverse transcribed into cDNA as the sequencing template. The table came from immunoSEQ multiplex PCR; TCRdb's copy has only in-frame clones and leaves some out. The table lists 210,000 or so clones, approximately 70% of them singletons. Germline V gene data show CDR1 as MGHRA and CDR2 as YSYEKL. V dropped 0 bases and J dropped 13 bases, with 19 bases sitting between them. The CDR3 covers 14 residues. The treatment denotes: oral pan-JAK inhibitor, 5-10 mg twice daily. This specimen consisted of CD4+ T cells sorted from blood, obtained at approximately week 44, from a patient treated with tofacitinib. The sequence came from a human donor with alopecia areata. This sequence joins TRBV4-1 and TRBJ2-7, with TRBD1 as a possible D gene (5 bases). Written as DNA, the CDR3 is TGCGCCAGCAGCCAAGATCCAGGGAACTACGAGTCTTACTTC. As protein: CASSQDPGNYESYF.